This entry concerns a single T cell receptor beta chain. The entry originates in a study of cytomegalovirus exposure and HLA in healthy donors. PCR involved 60 Vbeta and 13 Jbeta primers. Profiling relied on immunoSEQ multiplex PCR, and the TCRdb table lists in-frame clones only, not all of them. Among roughly 150,000 clones listed, 60% to 80% were seen once. Deletions cut 6 bases from V and 5 bases from J, with 16 bases between. The germline V gene has CDR1 MNHNS and CDR2 SASEGT. The length of the CDR3 is 14 residues. V and J are TRBV6-1 and TRBJ2-5; a possible D gene is TRBD2 (6 bases). The sample comprised PBMCs. The sequence derives from a man younger than 30 in good health and CMV-seropositive. The CDR3 DNA is TGTGCCAGCAGCTCCGGAGGGGCGGGCGAGACCCAGTACTTC. It yields the protein CASSSGGAGETQYF.